The 15 T cell receptor beta chains below come from one sample, sequenced in a study of post-analysis software for immune sequencing data. Regarding the study as a whole: There were a handful of TRBV segments more frequent in patients than controls, and TRBV5-6, TRBV5-1 and TRBV20-1 were among them.

These receptors' antigens are unknown. TCR beta libraries were prepared from cDNA with unique molecular identifiers. Using its own MiXCR run on the PCR reads, TCRdb lists one record per CDR3 protein. The profile shows 750,000 to 950,000 distinct CDR3 sequences, about 53% of them singletons. Sample: blood. The origin of the receptors is a girl aged 5 to 17 with multiple sclerosis.

This clonotype appeared once. The chain links TRBV6-6 to TRBJ2-7; 7 bases are a match to TRBD1. This CDR3 contains 14 residues. Germline assignment: CDR1 MNHNY and CDR2 SVGAGI (reference sequence). V shed 6 bases, J shed 4 bases, and the junction held 9 bases outside the gene matches. The CDR3 region is CASSSLRQGYEQYF. In DNA form, the CDR3 reads TGTGCCAGCAGCAGTCTTCGACAGGGTTACGAGCAGTACTTC.

The gene calls are TRBV9 and TRBJ2-3; weak D call: TRBD2 (5 bases). CDR3 length equals 15 residues. Looked up from germline, CDR1 is SGDLS and CDR2 is YYNGEE. Trimming removed 4 bases at V and 2 bases at J, with 14 bases between. CDR3 residues: CASSPTNSITDTQYF. CDR3 nucleotides: TGTGCCAGCAGCCCGACTAACAGCATCACAGATACGCAGTATTTT.

This chain links TRBV6-5 with TRBJ2-5, with D tentatively TRBD1 (6 bases). Trimming took 2 bases from V and 2 from J, leaving 12 bases between them. This CDR3 has 15 amino acids. Germline CDR1 and CDR2: MNHEY and SVGAGI. This CDR3 is CASSYLGQTQETQYF. The DNA for the CDR3 is TGTGCCAGCAGTTACCTAGGACAGACACAAGAGACCCAGTACTTC.

The table lists this clonotype with a count of one. This chain links TRBV10-3 with TRBJ2-3; 10 bases agree with TRBD2. V dropped 4 bases and J dropped 6; count of bases not matched to a gene: 4. The CDR3 has 14 amino acids. CDR1 and CDR2 from the germline V gene are ENHRY and SYGVKD. CDR3 DNA: TGTGCCATCAGTGGCAGCGGGGGGGGTGATACGCAGTATTTT. Translated, it gives CAISGSGGGDTQYF.

The chain uses TRBV20-1 and TRBJ2-1; TRBD2 aligns across 7 bases. Germline CDR1 is DFQATT and CDR2 is SNEGSKA (reference sequence). V gave up 5 bases and J gave up 6 bases; unmatched junction bases: 7. The CDR3 runs 13 residues. The DNA for the CDR3 is TGCAGTGCTCCCCGGACTAGTCTCAATGAGCAGTTCTTC. Its protein is CSAPRTSLNEQFF.

This clonotype was recorded once. J is TRBJ1-2 and V is TRBV10-3; TRBD1 is a possible D gene (5 bases). The CDR3 sequence is 12 residues long. Germline CDR1 is ENHRY and CDR2 is SYGVKD. Deletions cut 6 bases from V and 1 base from J, with 6 bases between. The CDR3 bases are TGTGCCATCAGCCAGGGTAACTATGGCTACACCTTC. Its protein product is CAISQGNYGYTF.

The genes are TRBV29-1 and TRBJ1-2; the D gene is possibly TRBD1 (5 bases). This CDR3 region has 17 residues. Looked up from germline, CDR1 is SQVTM and CDR2 is ANQGSEA. V shed 0 bases and J shed 3 bases, with 20 bases lying between them. CDR3 in DNA: TGCAGCGTTGAAGATCGGTCTCGGGGTGGGGGTTACTATGGCTACACCTTC. This gives the protein CSVEDRSRGGGYYGYTF. The full variable domain, rest sourced from reference TRBV29-1 and TRBJ1-2, is SAVISQKPSRDICQRGTSLTIQCQVDSQVTMMFWYRQQPGQSLTLIATANQGSEATYESGFVIDKFPISRPNLTFSTLTVSNMSPEDSSIYLCSVEDRSRGGGYYGYTFGSGTRLTVV.

This clonotype was recorded once. The V call is TRBV7-2, the J call TRBJ2-7; TRBD2 might be the D (5 bases). Germline V gene data show CDR1 as SGHTA and CDR2 as FQGNSA. The V and J ends lost 5 bases and 2 bases respectively, with 16 bases between them. CDR3 length: 15 residues. CDR3 protein: CASSLLGSVTYEQYF. In DNA form, the CDR3 reads TGTGCCAGCAGCCTCTTAGGTAGCGTTACCTACGAGCAGTACTTC.

The sample holds a few counts of this clonotype. The chain uses TRBV5-1 and TRBJ2-4; D perhaps matches TRBD1 (7 bases). V was clipped by 2 bases and J by 0 bases, with 15 bases between them. This CDR3 spans 17 amino acids. Germline assignment: CDR1 SGHRS and CDR2 YFSETQ. For the CDR3, the DNA is TGCGCCAGCAGCTTTGCTGGAGGGACAGAAGCCAAAAACATTCAGTACTTC. It encodes CASSFAGGTEAKNIQYF.

V gene TRBV12-3 or TRBV12-4 combines with J gene TRBJ2-3, with 10 bases fitting TRBD1. CDR3 length: 15 amino acids. V shed 5 bases, J shed 4 bases, and the junction held 6 bases outside the gene matches. The CDR3 spells CASSHGQGVPDTQYF. In DNA, the CDR3 is TGTGCCAGCAGTCATGGACAGGGGGTCCCAGATACGCAGTATTTT.

This rearrangement joins TRBV5-1 to TRBJ2-7, with D hard to call. The CDR3 has 16 amino acids. Germline values: CDR1 SGHRS, CDR2 YFSETQ. Trimming took 4 bases from V and 6 from J, leaving 23 bases between them. DNA for the CDR3: TGCGCCAGCAGCCCCGCGTGGGGTAGCTCAGGCAGCGAGCAGTACTTC. It codes for CASSPAWGSSGSEQYF.

The genes are TRBV7-6 and TRBJ2-1, with 10 bases fitting TRBD2. J gave up 8 bases and V 1 base, and 5 bases lay outside the gene matches. The CDR3 loop spans 15 amino acids. Germline values: CDR1 SGHVS, CDR2 FNYEAQ. CDR3 DNA: TGTGCCAGCAGCTTAGGGGCTAGCGGGAGCTATGAGCAGTTCTTC. It is translated as CASSLGASGSYEQFF.

This clonotype was seen a few times. The chain carries TRBV6-6 and TRBJ1-2; TRBD1 aligns across 7 bases. Germline CDR1 is MNHNY and CDR2 is SVGAGI (reference sequence). This CDR3 contains 13 residues. J gave up 8 bases and V 7 bases, and 10 bases lay outside the gene matches. The CDR3 spells CASMDRTEAGYTF. The CDR3 DNA reads TGTGCCAGCATGGACAGGACCGAAGCCGGCTACACCTTC.

The rearrangement links TRBV7-9 to TRBJ2-5; D possibly corresponds to TRBD1 (6 bases). The J call is uncertain, as TRBJ2-7 better fits the DNA end. CDR3 length: 15 amino acids. Germline V CDR1 and CDR2: SEHNR, FQNEAQ (reference sequence). The chain's CDR3 is CASSSPIQGNSEQYF. The CDR3 DNA is TGTGCCAGCAGCTCCCCTATACAGGGTAACAGCGAGCAGTACTTC.

The J gene is TRBJ2-7, the V gene TRBV6-1; no clear D. CDR3 size: 10 residues. V lost 6 bases and J lost 5, with 5 bases in between. The germline V gene has CDR1 MNHNS and CDR2 SASEGT. In nucleotides, the CDR3 is TGTGCCAGCAGACTCGACGAGCAGTACTTC. Translation gives CASRLDEQYF.